Listed below are T cell receptor beta chains from one sample, sequenced in a study of OX40 agonist ivuxolimab in advanced cancers. Generated by immunoSEQ multiplex PCR, the TCRdb table keeps only in-frame clones and is missing some. Among about 34,000 clones, about 93% were seen once, and the ten largest hold around 4.2%. The starting material was CD4+ or CD8+ T cells sorted from blood, obtained in a trial of the OX40 agonist ivuxolimab. Every receptor here comes from an adult with an advanced solid tumor such as melanoma, head and neck, liver or kidney cancer. Each CDR3 is given with its conserved first and last residue. D genes are given only for firm matches. Clone size is given for some rows only: seen once, a few or many times, or a class if the clone is expanded.

J,length,D,V,size,CDR3,DNA
TRBJ2-3,14,NA,TRBV7-9,once,CASSAPARADTQYF,TGTGCCAGCAGCGCCCCGGCTAGGGCAGATACGCAGTATTTT
TRBJ1-1,14,NA,TRBV30,NA,CAWSVVVMNTEAFF,TGTGCCTGGAGTGTGGTTGTTATGAACACTGAAGCTTTCTTT
TRBJ2-1,17,TRBD2,TRBV4-2,once,CASSQEIGLAGHNEQFF,TGTGCCAGCAGCCAAGAAATAGGGCTAGCGGGACACAATGAGCAGTTCTTC
TRBJ2-3,15,NA,TRBV5-1,NA,CASSLVSGHTDTQYF,TGCGCCAGCAGCTTGGTATCAGGGCACACAGATACGCAGTATTTT
TRBJ1-6,16,TRBD1,TRBV2,NA,CASSGTVLRGNSPLHF,TGTGCCAGCAGTGGGACAGTCCTCAGGGGGAATTCACCCCTCCACTTT
TRBJ1-2,15,NA,TRBV27,NA,CASSHKQSRGYGYTF,TGTGCCAGCAGTCACAAACAGAGTCGGGGGTATGGCTACACCTTC
TRBJ2-5,14,NA,TRBV27,NA,CASSLAGRGETQYF,TGTGCCAGCAGTTTAGCGGGAAGGGGAGAGACCCAGTACTTC
TRBJ2-7,15,NA,TRBV5-1,once,CASSSQQGPYYEQYF,TGCGCCAGCAGCTCGCAACAGGGTCCCTACTACGAGCAGTACTTC
TRBJ1-5,13,NA,TRBV5-4,once,CASSFDSNQPQHF,TGTGCCAGCAGCTTCGACAGCAATCAGCCCCAGCATTTT
TRBJ2-1,16,TRBD2,TRBV10-3,NA,CAISESTPAGVTEQFF,TGTGCCATCAGTGAGTCGACCCCGGCGGGAGTTACTGAGCAGTTCTTC
TRBJ2-2,15,TRBD2,TRBV15,NA,CATSRGLAGTGELFF,TGTGCCACCAGCAGGGGACTAGCGGGGACCGGGGAGCTGTTTTTT
TRBJ2-1,17,TRBD2,TRBV18,NA,CASSVVGTSGRANEQFF,TGTGCCAGCTCAGTCGTCGGGACTAGCGGGAGGGCCAATGAGCAGTTCTTC
TRBJ2-5,15,NA,TRBV5-1,NA,CASSLAGGAQETQYF,TGCGCCAGCAGCTTGGCTGGGGGGGCTCAAGAGACCCAGTACTTC
TRBJ2-5,13,NA,TRBV18,once,CASSPRLQETQYF,TGTGCCAGCTCACCACGACTACAAGAGACCCAGTACTTC
TRBJ1-5,14,NA,TRBV19,NA,CASSDDRSNQPQHF,TGTGCCAGTAGTGACGACCGAAGCAATCAGCCCCAGCATTTT
TRBJ1-5,17,NA,TRBV11-2,NA,CASSLRSGASGNQPQHF,TGTGCCAGCAGCTTACGTTCGGGGGCCAGTGGCAATCAGCCCCAGCATTTT
TRBJ1-3,17,NA,TRBV28,NA,CASSLPRTGTSGNTIYF,TGTGCCAGCAGTTTGCCCCGAACAGGGACCTCTGGAAACACCATATATTTT
TRBJ1-5,15,NA,TRBV28,NA,CASSSRDSYNQPQHF,TGTGCCAGCAGCTCACGCGACAGCTACAATCAGCCCCAGCATTTT
TRBJ2-7,14,TRBD1,TRBV5-5,NA,CASSVVTGTYEQYF,TGTGCCAGCAGCGTGGTGACAGGGACCTACGAGCAGTACTTC
TRBJ2-3,14,NA,TRBV7-3,few,CASSRDLGTDTQYF,TGTGCCAGCAGCCGGGATCTAGGCACAGATACGCAGTATTTT
TRBJ1-1,13,NA,TRBV11-2,NA,CASSWGLNTEAFF,TGTGCCAGCAGCTGGGGGTTGAACACTGAAGCTTTCTTT
TRBJ2-2,18,NA,TRBV19,NA,CASNIPGVTGANTGELFF,TGTGCCAGTAATATACCCGGAGTAACGGGGGCGAACACCGGGGAGCTGTTTTTT
TRBJ2-2,12,NA,TRBV6-1,NA,CASRLADRELFF,TGTGCCAGCCGATTGGCCGACAGGGAGCTGTTTTTT
TRBJ2-1,12,NA,TRBV30,NA,CAWSAQGAEQFF,TGTGCCTGGAGTGCACAAGGTGCTGAGCAGTTCTTC
TRBJ1-4,12,NA,TRBV28,NA,CASRAPNEKLFF,TGTGCCAGCAGGGCTCCAAATGAAAAACTGTTTTTT